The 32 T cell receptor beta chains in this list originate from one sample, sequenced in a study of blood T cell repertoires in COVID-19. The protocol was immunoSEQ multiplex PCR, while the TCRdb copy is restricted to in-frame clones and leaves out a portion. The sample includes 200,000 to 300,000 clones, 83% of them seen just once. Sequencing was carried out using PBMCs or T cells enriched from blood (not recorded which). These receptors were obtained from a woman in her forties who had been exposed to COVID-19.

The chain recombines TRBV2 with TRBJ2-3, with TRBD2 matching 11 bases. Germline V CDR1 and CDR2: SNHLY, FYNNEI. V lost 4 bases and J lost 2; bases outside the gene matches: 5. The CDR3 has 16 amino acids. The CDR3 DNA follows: TGTGCCAGCAGTGGGGTAGCGGGGGGGATCACAGATACGCAGTATTTT. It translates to CASSGVAGGITDTQYF.

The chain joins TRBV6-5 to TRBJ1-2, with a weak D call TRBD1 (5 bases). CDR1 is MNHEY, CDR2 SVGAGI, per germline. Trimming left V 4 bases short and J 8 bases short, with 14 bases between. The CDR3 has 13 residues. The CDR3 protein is CASSSTGVKGYTF. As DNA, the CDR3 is TGTGCCAGCAGTTCCACAGGAGTAAAGGGCTACACCTTC.

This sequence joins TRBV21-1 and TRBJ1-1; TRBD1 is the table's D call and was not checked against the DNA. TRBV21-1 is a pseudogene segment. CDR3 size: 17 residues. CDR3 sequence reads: CASSPRSGTGRNTEAFF. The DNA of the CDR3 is TGTGCCAGCAGCCCTCGATCCGGGACAGGGAGGAACACTGAAGCTTTCTTT.

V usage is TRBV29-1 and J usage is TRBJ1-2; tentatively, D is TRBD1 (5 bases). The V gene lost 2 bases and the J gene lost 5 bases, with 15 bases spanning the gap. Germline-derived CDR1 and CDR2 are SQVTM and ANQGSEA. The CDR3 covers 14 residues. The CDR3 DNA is TGCAGCGTTGAAAGGGATGGCCAGGGTTATGGCTACACCTTC. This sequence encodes CSVERDGQGYGYTF.

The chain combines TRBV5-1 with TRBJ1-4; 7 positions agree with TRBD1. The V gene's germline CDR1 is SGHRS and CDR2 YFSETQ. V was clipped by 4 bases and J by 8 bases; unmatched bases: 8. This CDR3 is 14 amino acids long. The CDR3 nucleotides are TGCGCCAGCAGCCTTCGACAGGGTGGAGAAAAACTGTTTTTT. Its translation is CASSLRQGGEKLFF.

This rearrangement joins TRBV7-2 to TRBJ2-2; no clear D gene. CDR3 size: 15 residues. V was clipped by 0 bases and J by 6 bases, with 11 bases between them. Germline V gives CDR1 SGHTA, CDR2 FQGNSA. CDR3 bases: TGTGCCAGCAGCTTAGCCGCTTCTCAGGCCGGGGAGCTGTTTTTT. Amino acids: CASSLAASQAGELFF.

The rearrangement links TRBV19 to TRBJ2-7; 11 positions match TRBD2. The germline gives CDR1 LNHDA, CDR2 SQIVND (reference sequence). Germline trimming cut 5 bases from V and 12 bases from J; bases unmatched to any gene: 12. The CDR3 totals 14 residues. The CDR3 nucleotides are TGTGCCAGTAGTCGACTAGCGGGGACCTCGTGGCTGTACTTC. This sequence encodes CASSRLAGTSWLYF.

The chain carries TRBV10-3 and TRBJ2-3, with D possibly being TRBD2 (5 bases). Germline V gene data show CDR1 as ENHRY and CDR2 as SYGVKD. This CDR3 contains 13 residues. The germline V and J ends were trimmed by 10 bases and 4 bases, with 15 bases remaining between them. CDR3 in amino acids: CATLEGSADTQYF. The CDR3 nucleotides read TGTGCCACCCTAGAGGGATCCGCAGATACGCAGTATTTT.

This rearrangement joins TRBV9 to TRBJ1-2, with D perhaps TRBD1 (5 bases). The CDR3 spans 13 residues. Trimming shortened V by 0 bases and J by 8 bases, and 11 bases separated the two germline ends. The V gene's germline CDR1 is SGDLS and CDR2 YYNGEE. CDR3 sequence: CASSVGREDGYTF. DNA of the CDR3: TGTGCCAGCAGCGTAGGCAGGGAAGACGGCTACACCTTC.

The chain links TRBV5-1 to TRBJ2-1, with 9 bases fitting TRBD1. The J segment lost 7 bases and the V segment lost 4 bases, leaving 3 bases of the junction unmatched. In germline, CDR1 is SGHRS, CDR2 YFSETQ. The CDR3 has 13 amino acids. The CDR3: CASSAGQGNEQFF. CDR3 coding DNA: TGCGCCAGCAGCGCTGGACAGGGGAATGAGCAGTTCTTC.

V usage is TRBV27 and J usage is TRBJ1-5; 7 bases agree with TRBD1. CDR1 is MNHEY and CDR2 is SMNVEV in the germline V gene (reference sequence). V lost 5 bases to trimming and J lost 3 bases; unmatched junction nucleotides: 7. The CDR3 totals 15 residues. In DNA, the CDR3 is TGTGCCAGCAGTCGGGACAGAAGTACCAATCAGCCCCAGCATTTT. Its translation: CASSRDRSTNQPQHF.

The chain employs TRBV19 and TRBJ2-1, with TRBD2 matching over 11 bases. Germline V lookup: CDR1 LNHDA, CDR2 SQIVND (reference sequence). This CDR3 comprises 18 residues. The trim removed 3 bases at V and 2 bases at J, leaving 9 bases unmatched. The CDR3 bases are TGTGCCAGTAGTATTGGTCTAGCGGGGGGCTTTACCTACAATGAGCAGTTCTTC. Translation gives CASSIGLAGGFTYNEQFF. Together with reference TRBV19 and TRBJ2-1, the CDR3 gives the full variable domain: DGGITQSPKYLFRKEGQNVTLSCEQNLNHDAMYWYRQDPGQGLRLIYYSQIVNDFQKGDIAEGYSVSREKKESFPLTVTSAQKNPTAFYLCASSIGLAGGFTYNEQFFGPGTRLTVL.

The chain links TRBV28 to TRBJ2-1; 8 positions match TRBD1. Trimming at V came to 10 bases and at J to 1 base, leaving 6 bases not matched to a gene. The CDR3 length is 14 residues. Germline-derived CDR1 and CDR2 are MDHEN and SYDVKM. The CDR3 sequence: CATIQGDSYNEQFF. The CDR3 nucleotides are TGTGCCACCATACAGGGGGATTCCTACAATGAGCAGTTCTTC.

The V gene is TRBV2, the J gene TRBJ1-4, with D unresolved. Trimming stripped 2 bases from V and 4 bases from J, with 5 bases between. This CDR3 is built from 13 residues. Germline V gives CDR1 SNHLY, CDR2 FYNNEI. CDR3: CASSEQVNEKLFF. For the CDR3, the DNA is TGTGCCAGCAGTGAACAGGTTAATGAAAAACTGTTTTTT.

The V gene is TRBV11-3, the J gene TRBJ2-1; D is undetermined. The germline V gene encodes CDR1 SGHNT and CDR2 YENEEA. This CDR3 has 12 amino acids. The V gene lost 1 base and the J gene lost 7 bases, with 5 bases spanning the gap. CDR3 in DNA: TGTGCCAGCAGCTTAGGCAGAAATGAGCAGTTCTTC. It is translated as CASSLGRNEQFF.

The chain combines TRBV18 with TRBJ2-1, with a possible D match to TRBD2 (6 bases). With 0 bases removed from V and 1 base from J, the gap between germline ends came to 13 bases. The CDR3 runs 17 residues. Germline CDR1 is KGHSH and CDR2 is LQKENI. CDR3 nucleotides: TGTGCCAGCTCACCACCGTTCGGGGGTCCGTCCTACAATGAGCAGTTCTTC. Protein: CASSPPFGGPSYNEQFF.

The CDR3 here is CASSPPTSGPYEQYF. For the CDR3, the DNA is TGTGCCAGCTCACCACCGACTAGCGGCCCCTACGAGCAGTACTTC. This rearrangement joins TRBV18 to TRBJ2-7; TRBD2 matches at 9 bases. CDR1 and CDR2 from the germline V gene are KGHSH and LQKENI. The trim removed 0 bases at V and 2 bases at J, leaving 2 bases unmatched. The CDR3 runs to 15 residues. The full variable domain, its missing parts supplied by reference TRBV18 and TRBJ2-7, is NAGVMQNPRHLVRRRGQEARLRCSPMKGHSHVYWYRQLPEEGLKFMVYLQKENIIDESGMPKERFSAEFPKEGPSILRIQQVVRGDSAAYFCASSPPTSGPYEQYFGPGTRLTVT.

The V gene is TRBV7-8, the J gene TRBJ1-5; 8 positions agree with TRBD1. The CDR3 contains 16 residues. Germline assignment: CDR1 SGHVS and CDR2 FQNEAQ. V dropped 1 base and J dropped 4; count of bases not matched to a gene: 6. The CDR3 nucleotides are TGTGCCAGCAGCTTAGAAGCCCGGACAGGGAATCAGCCCCAGCATTTT. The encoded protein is CASSLEARTGNQPQHF.

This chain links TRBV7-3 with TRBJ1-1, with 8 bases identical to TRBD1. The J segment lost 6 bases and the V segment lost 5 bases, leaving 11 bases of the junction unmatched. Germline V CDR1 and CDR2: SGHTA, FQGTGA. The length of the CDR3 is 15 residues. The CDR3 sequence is CASSPRLDRVAEAFF. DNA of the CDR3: TGTGCCAGCAGCCCCCGTTTGGACAGGGTGGCTGAAGCTTTCTTT.

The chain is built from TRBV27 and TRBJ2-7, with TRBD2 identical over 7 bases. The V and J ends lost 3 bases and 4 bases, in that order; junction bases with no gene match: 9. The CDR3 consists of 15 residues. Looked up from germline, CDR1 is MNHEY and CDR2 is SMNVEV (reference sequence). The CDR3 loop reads CASSFRGGGGYEQYF. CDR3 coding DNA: TGTGCCAGCAGTTTCCGTGGGGGGGGAGGGTACGAGCAGTACTTC.

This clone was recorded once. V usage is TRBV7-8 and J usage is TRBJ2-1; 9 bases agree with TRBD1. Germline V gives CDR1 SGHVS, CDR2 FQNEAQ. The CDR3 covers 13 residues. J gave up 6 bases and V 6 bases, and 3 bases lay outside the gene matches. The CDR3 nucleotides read TGTGCCAGCAGGGACAGGGGACGCAATGAGCAGTTCTTC. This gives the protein CASRDRGRNEQFF.

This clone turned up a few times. CDR3 in amino acids: CASSKGEGRRRTANTGELFF. The CDR3 DNA sequence: TGTGCCAGCAGCAAAGGGGAGGGACGGAGAAGGACCGCGAACACCGGGGAGCTGTTTTTT. The chain recombines TRBV21-1 with TRBJ2-2; TRBD2 was called by the table and not checked on the DNA. TRBV21-1 is designated a pseudogene. This CDR3 region has 20 residues.

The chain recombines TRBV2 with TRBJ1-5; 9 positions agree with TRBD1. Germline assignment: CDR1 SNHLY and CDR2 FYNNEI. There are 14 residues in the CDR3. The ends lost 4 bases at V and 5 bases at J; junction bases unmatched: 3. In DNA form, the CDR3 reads TGTGCCAGCAGTGGCGACAGGGGGTATCAGCCCCAGCATTTT. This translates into CASSGDRGYQPQHF.

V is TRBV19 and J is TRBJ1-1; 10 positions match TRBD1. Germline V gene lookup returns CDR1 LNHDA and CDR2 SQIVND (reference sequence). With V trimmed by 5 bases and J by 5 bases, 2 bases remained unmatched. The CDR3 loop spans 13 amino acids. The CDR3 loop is CASSSGQGTEAFF. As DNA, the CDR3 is TGTGCCAGTAGTTCGGGACAGGGGACTGAAGCTTTCTTT.

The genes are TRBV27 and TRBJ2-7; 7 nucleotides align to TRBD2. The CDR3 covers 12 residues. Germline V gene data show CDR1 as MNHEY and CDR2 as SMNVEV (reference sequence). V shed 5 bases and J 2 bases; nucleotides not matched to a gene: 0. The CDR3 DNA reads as TGTGCCAGCAGTCGGGGGGCCTACGAGCAGTACTTC. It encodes CASSRGAYEQYF.

CDR3 in amino acids: CASSLGQGAYGYTF. CDR3 in DNA: TGTGCCAGCAGCTTGGGGCAGGGGGCGTATGGCTACACCTTC. The rearrangement uses TRBV5-5 and TRBJ1-2; 8 positions agree with TRBD1. Germline CDR1 is SGHKS and CDR2 is YYEKEE (reference sequence). The V segment lost 0 bases and the J segment 5 bases; nucleotides outside the gene matches: 3. This CDR3 is built from 14 residues.

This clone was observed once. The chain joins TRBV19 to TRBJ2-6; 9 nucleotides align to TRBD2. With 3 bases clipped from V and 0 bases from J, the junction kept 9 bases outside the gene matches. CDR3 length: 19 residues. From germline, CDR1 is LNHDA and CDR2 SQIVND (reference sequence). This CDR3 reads CASSMVPAGGLSGANVLTF. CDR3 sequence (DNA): TGTGCCAGTAGTATGGTCCCAGCGGGGGGCCTCTCTGGGGCCAACGTCCTGACTTTC.

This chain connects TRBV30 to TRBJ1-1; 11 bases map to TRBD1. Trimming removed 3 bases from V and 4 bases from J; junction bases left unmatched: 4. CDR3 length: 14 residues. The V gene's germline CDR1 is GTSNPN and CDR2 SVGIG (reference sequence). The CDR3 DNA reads TGTGCCTGGAGAGGTGGGACAGGGGGCACTGAAGCTTTCTTT. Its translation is CAWRGGTGGTEAFF.

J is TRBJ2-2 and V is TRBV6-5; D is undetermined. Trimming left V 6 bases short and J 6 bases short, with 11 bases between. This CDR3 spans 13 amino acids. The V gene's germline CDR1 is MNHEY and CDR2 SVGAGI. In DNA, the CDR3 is TGTGCCAGCAGCGAGGTCCTGCCCGGGGAGCTGTTTTTT. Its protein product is CASSEVLPGELFF.

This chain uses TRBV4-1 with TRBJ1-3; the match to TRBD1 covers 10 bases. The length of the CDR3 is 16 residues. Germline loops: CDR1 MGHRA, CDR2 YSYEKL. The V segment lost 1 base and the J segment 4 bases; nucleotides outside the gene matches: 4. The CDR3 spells CASSQGQGARGNTIYF. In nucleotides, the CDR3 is TGCGCCAGCAGCCAAGGACAGGGGGCGCGAGGAAACACCATATATTTT.

CDR3 DNA: TGTGCCAGCAGCTTACTGGAGATTAACTATGGCTACACCTTC. The encoded protein is CASSLLEINYGYTF. This chain connects TRBV7-9 to TRBJ1-2; no definite D call. CDR1 is SEHNR and CDR2 is FQNEAQ in the germline V gene (reference sequence). The CDR3 is 14 amino acids. The V end was cut by 2 bases, the J end by 1 base, with 8 bases between.

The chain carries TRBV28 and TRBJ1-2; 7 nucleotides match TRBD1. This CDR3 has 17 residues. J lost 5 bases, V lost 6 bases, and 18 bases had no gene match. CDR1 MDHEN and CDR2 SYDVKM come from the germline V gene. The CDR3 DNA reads TGTGCCAGCAGGCAAAACACCGGGACAGTTAAGGGTTATGGCTACACCTTC. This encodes CASRQNTGTVKGYGYTF.